A selection of T cell receptor beta chains follows, all from one sample in a study of T cell responses to AZD1222 COVID-19 vaccine. The table came from immunoSEQ multiplex PCR; TCRdb's copy has only in-frame clones and leaves some out. This sample has some 90,000 clones; about 89% occur once, and the top ten carry roughly 2.5%. This sample comprised peripheral blood, obtained on day 0 of AZD1222 vaccination. All receptors come from an adult in good health. Each CDR3 is given with its conserved first and last residue. A D gene is named only where the DNA matches it firmly. Rows may omit the clone size; those that give it use once, few, many or a size class.

clone size	V gene	J gene	D gene	CDR3 protein	CDR3 DNA
-	TRBV5-1	TRBJ2-3	-	CASSQGQLTRTDTQYF	TGCGCCAGCAGCCAAGGACAGTTGACGAGAACAGATACGCAGTATTTT
few	TRBV11-2	TRBJ2-3	-	CASSLRGDGTDTQYF	TGTGCCAGCAGCCTAAGGGGGGACGGCACAGATACGCAGTATTTT
-	TRBV19	TRBJ2-4	TRBD1	CASTTGGDWDIQYF	TGTGCCAGTACGACAGGGGGCGATTGGGACATTCAGTACTTC
-	TRBV29-1	TRBJ1-2	TRBD1	CSVAPGQGYGYGYTF	TGCAGCGTTGCGCCGGGACAGGGTTATGGCTATGGCTACACCTTC
-	TRBV9	TRBJ2-3	-	CASSVLGLFTDTQYF	TGTGCCAGCAGCGTTCTCGGACTCTTCACAGATACGCAGTATTTT
-	TRBV27	TRBJ2-3	-	CASSPNRAEPDDTQYF	TGTGCCAGCAGTCCAAATCGGGCGGAGCCTGATGATACGCAGTATTTT
-	TRBV9	TRBJ2-5	-	CASSVGTVQETQYF	TGTGCCAGCAGCGTAGGGACTGTACAAGAGACCCAGTACTTC
-	TRBV19	TRBJ2-2	TRBD2	CASSSLAGAGGELFF	TGTGCCAGTAGTAGCCTAGCGGGAGCTGGCGGGGAGCTGTTTTTT
-	TRBV30	TRBJ1-5	-	CAWSVQAGGNQPQHF	TGTGCCTGGAGTGTACAGGCAGGAGGGAATCAGCCCCAGCATTTT
-	TRBV5-4	TRBJ1-1	TRBD1	CASSLSGTGGIYTEAFF	TGTGCCAGCAGCTTGAGTGGGACAGGGGGTATTTACACTGAAGCTTTCTTT
-	TRBV9	TRBJ2-1	TRBD2	CASSVDGGRSNNEQFF	TGTGCCAGCAGCGTAGATGGCGGGAGGTCCAACAATGAGCAGTTCTTC
-	TRBV11-3	TRBJ1-1	TRBD1	CASSLKQGTPAFF	TGTGCCAGCAGCCTCAAACAGGGGACGCCGGCTTTCTTT
-	TRBV11-2	TRBJ2-7	-	CASSLGAGTYEQYF	TGTGCCAGCAGCTTAGGGGCCGGGACCTACGAGCAGTACTTC
-	TRBV6-5	TRBJ2-2	-	CASSYGRIPNTGELFF	TGTGCCAGCAGTTACGGCCGGATACCGAACACCGGGGAGCTGTTTTTT
-	TRBV29-1	TRBJ2-7	-	CSVPTQAAKYF	TGCAGCGTACCGACCCAGGCAGCTAAGTACTTC
-	TRBV5-1	TRBJ1-3	-	CASSAVSSGTVAGNTIYF	TGCGCCAGCAGCGCGGTATCCTCAGGGACGGTGGCAGGAAACACCATATATTTT
-	TRBV5-1	TRBJ2-1	TRBD1	CASSLLAGGEDEQFF	TGCGCCAGCAGCTTGCTGGCAGGGGGCGAGGATGAGCAGTTCTTC
once	TRBV24-1	TRBJ2-7	-	CATTKETRPEQYF	TGTGCCACCACTAAGGAGACTAGGCCCGAGCAGTACTTC
once	TRBV12-3/TRBV12-4	TRBJ2-2	-	CASRPRSTGELFF	TGTGCCAGCAGGCCCCGCAGCACCGGGGAGCTGTTTTTT
-	TRBV6-2/TRBV6-3	TRBJ1-1	-	CASSYSPWGVDTEAFF	TGTGCCAGCAGTTACTCCCCTTGGGGGGTCGACACTGAAGCTTTCTTT
-	TRBV6-6	TRBJ1-5	-	CASIKEDSNQPQHF	TGTGCCAGCATAAAGGAGGATAGCAATCAGCCCCAGCATTTT
-	TRBV10-2	TRBJ2-7	TRBD2	CASHPTSGYEQYF	TGCGCCAGTCACCCGACTAGCGGCTACGAGCAGTACTTC
few	TRBV12-3/TRBV12-4	TRBJ2-1	-	CASSLRQSEQFF	TGTGCCAGCAGTTTACGACAAAGTGAGCAGTTCTTC
-	TRBV15	TRBJ1-5	-	CATPTRRTNQPQHF	TGTGCCACCCCAACACGACGGACCAATCAGCCCCAGCATTTT
-	TRBV11-2	TRBJ2-7	TRBD2	CASSHGPNGRYGYF	TGTGCCAGCAGCCACGGGCCTAACGGGAGGTACGGGTACTTC
-	TRBV6-6	TRBJ2-7	TRBD1	CASRRQGSPLYEQYF	TGTGCCAGCAGGAGACAGGGATCCCCCCTCTACGAGCAGTACTTC
-	TRBV13	TRBJ1-2	-	CASSTLDRPLSLVEGYTF	TGTGCCAGCAGCACCCTCGACAGGCCTCTATCCCTAGTCGAAGGCTACACCTTC